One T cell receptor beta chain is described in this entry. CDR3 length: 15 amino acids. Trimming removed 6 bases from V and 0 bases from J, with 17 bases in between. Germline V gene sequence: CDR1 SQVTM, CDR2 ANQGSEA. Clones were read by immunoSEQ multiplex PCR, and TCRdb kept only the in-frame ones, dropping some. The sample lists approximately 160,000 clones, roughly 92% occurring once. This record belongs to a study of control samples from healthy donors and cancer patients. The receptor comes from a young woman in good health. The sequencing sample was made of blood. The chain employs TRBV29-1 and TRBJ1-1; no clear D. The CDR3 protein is CSVSGHPYMNTEAFF. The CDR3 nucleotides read TGCAGCGTCTCGGGCCACCCTTATATGAACACTGAAGCTTTCTTT. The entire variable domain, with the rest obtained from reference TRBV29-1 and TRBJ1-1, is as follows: SAVISQKPSRDICQRGTSLTIQCQVDSQVTMMFWYRQQPGQSLTLIATANQGSEATYESGFVIDKFPISRPNLTFSTLTVSNMSPEDSSIYLCSVSGHPYMNTEAFFGQGTRLTVV.